A selection of T cell receptor beta chains follows, all from one sample in a study of PD-L1 blockade in urothelial cancer. Produced via immunoSEQ multiplex PCR; TCRdb's table is partial and in-frame only. Of 35,000 to 45,000 clones listed, roughly nine tenths are singletons. The sample was PBMCs, taken around atezolizumab (anti-PD-L1) treatment. These receptors were collected from a man between 70 and 80 years old with urothelial cancer. The CDR3 runs from the conserved cysteine through the conserved F or W. Each record gives: J gene, D gene, CDR3 length, clone size, V gene, CDR3 protein, CDR3 DNA. A D gene is named only where the DNA matches it firmly. Clone size, where shown, is once, few, many, or a class for clones that have expanded.

J gene: TRBJ1-1; D gene: .; CDR3 length: 13; clone size: .; V gene: TRBV6-1; CDR3 protein: CASSAGYDTEAFF; CDR3 DNA: TGTGCCAGCAGTGCCGGGTATGACACTGAAGCTTTCTTT
J gene: TRBJ2-3; D gene: .; CDR3 length: 13; clone size: few; V gene: TRBV19; CDR3 protein: CARPTLGSDTQYF; CDR3 DNA: TGTGCCAGACCTACTCTAGGTTCAGATACGCAGTATTTT
J gene: TRBJ2-1; D gene: TRBD1; CDR3 length: 18; clone size: .; V gene: TRBV4-1; CDR3 protein: CASSQDLGRSQGAYEQFF; CDR3 DNA: TGCGCCAGCAGCCAAGATCTAGGGCGTTCACAGGGGGCGTATGAGCAGTTCTTC
J gene: TRBJ1-5; D gene: TRBD1; CDR3 length: 15; clone size: .; V gene: TRBV10-3; CDR3 protein: CAIRSDRAPNQPQHF; CDR3 DNA: TGTGCCATCAGGAGCGACAGGGCCCCCAATCAGCCCCAGCATTTT
J gene: TRBJ1-2; D gene: .; CDR3 length: 18; clone size: .; V gene: TRBV12-5; CDR3 protein: CASGPPSSGIRDFYGYTF; CDR3 DNA: TGTGCTAGTGGTCCACCTAGCTCAGGGATAAGGGACTTCTATGGCTACACCTTC
J gene: TRBJ2-1; D gene: .; CDR3 length: 16; clone size: once; V gene: TRBV10-1; CDR3 protein: CASSESLSGPYNEQFF; CDR3 DNA: TGCGCCAGCAGTGAGTCCCTTAGCGGACCTTACAATGAGCAGTTCTTC
J gene: TRBJ1-5; D gene: .; CDR3 length: 15; clone size: .; V gene: TRBV5-1; CDR3 protein: CASSLDFNGNQPQHF; CDR3 DNA: TGCGCCAGCAGCTTGGACTTCAACGGCAATCAGCCCCAGCATTTT
J gene: TRBJ2-7; D gene: TRBD2; CDR3 length: 15; clone size: .; V gene: TRBV27; CDR3 protein: CASRKTSGRVYEQYF; CDR3 DNA: TGTGCCAGCAGAAAGACTAGCGGGAGAGTATACGAGCAGTACTTC
J gene: TRBJ2-1; D gene: TRBD2; CDR3 length: 15; clone size: .; V gene: TRBV7-8; CDR3 protein: CASSPGTRAYNEQFF; CDR3 DNA: TGTGCCAGCAGCCCCGGGACTAGGGCCTACAATGAGCAGTTCTTC
J gene: TRBJ1-4; D gene: .; CDR3 length: 14; clone size: .; V gene: TRBV27; CDR3 protein: CASSPLGAGEKLFF; CDR3 DNA: TGTGCCAGCAGTCCTCTTGGGGCAGGGGAAAAACTGTTTTTT
J gene: TRBJ1-2; D gene: .; CDR3 length: 12; clone size: .; V gene: TRBV2; CDR3 protein: CASRGGNYGYTF; CDR3 DNA: TGTGCCAGCAGAGGGGGTAACTATGGCTACACCTTC
J gene: TRBJ2-5; D gene: TRBD2; CDR3 length: 15; clone size: once; V gene: TRBV5-1; CDR3 protein: CASSANGGIQETQYF; CDR3 DNA: TGCGCCAGCAGCGCAAACGGGGGGATCCAAGAGACCCAGTACTTC
J gene: TRBJ2-7; D gene: TRBD1; CDR3 length: 15; clone size: .; V gene: TRBV18; CDR3 protein: CASSRDREGLYEQYF; CDR3 DNA: TGTGCCAGCTCACGGGACAGGGAGGGACTCTACGAGCAGTACTTC
J gene: TRBJ1-1; D gene: TRBD1; CDR3 length: 17; clone size: .; V gene: TRBV10-3; CDR3 protein: CAISGGTVGIGNTEAFF; CDR3 DNA: TGTGCCATCAGCGGCGGGACAGTAGGGATAGGGAACACTGAAGCTTTCTTT
J gene: TRBJ2-1; D gene: TRBD2; CDR3 length: 16; clone size: .; V gene: TRBV7-2; CDR3 protein: CASSLGGGNSYNEQFF; CDR3 DNA: TGTGCCAGCAGCTTAGGGGGGGGTAACTCCTACAATGAGCAGTTCTTC
J gene: TRBJ2-1; D gene: .; CDR3 length: 15; clone size: .; V gene: TRBV19; CDR3 protein: CASSIGLRQLNEQFF; CDR3 DNA: TGTGCCAGTAGTATCGGCCTGAGACAACTCAATGAGCAGTTCTTC
J gene: TRBJ1-1; D gene: TRBD1; CDR3 length: 15; clone size: few; V gene: TRBV5-1; CDR3 protein: CASSSRTGRNTEAFF; CDR3 DNA: TGCGCCAGCAGTTCAAGGACAGGGCGGAACACTGAAGCTTTCTTT
J gene: TRBJ2-1; D gene: TRBD2; CDR3 length: 14; clone size: medium-sized; V gene: TRBV29-1; CDR3 protein: CSVELADGENEQFF; CDR3 DNA: TGCAGCGTTGAACTAGCGGACGGAGAGAATGAGCAGTTCTTC
J gene: TRBJ1-3; D gene: TRBD1; CDR3 length: 17; clone size: .; V gene: TRBV28; CDR3 protein: CASSSIQGALSGNTIYF; CDR3 DNA: TGTGCCAGCAGTTCTATACAGGGGGCTCTCTCTGGAAACACCATATATTTT
J gene: TRBJ2-7; D gene: .; CDR3 length: 14; clone size: few; V gene: TRBV5-5; CDR3 protein: CASSLAQGSYEQYF; CDR3 DNA: TGTGCCAGCAGCTTGGCCCAGGGATCCTACGAGCAGTACTTC
J gene: TRBJ2-5; D gene: .; CDR3 length: 11; clone size: .; V gene: TRBV20-1; CDR3 protein: CSASMRETQYF; CDR3 DNA: TGCAGTGCTAGTATGAGGGAGACCCAGTACTTC
J gene: TRBJ1-5; D gene: .; CDR3 length: 20; clone size: .; V gene: TRBV21-1; CDR3 protein: CASSKEPALRDRPSNQPQHF; CDR3 DNA: TGTGCCAGCAGCAAAGAACCGGCGCTCCGGGACAGGCCTAGCAATCAGCCCCAGCATTTT
J gene: TRBJ2-5; D gene: TRBD2; CDR3 length: 14; clone size: .; V gene: TRBV6-1; CDR3 protein: CAGAGTRAQETQYF; CDR3 DNA: TGTGCCGGGGCCGGGACTAGGGCCCAAGAGACCCAGTACTTC
J gene: TRBJ2-5; D gene: TRBD2; CDR3 length: 14; clone size: .; V gene: TRBV6-1; CDR3 protein: CASLLAGGSETQYF; CDR3 DNA: TGTGCCAGCCTACTAGCGGGAGGATCAGAGACCCAGTACTTC
J gene: TRBJ2-3; D gene: TRBD1; CDR3 length: 14; clone size: once; V gene: TRBV29-1; CDR3 protein: CSVAEGANTDTQYF; CDR3 DNA: TGCAGCGTTGCCGAGGGGGCTAACACAGATACGCAGTATTTT
J gene: TRBJ1-5; D gene: .; CDR3 length: 14; clone size: .; V gene: TRBV10-2; CDR3 protein: CASSSGQSNQPQHF; CDR3 DNA: TGCGCCAGCAGTAGCGGACAGAGCAATCAGCCCCAGCATTTT
J gene: TRBJ1-5; D gene: .; CDR3 length: 16; clone size: .; V gene: TRBV5-6; CDR3 protein: CASSLARSYSNQPQHF; CDR3 DNA: TGTGCCAGCAGCTTGGCAAGGAGTTATAGCAATCAGCCCCAGCATTTT
J gene: TRBJ2-5; D gene: TRBD2; CDR3 length: 15; clone size: .; V gene: TRBV5-1; CDR3 protein: CASSTGTSSQETQYF; CDR3 DNA: TGCGCCAGCAGCACCGGGACTAGCTCGCAAGAGACCCAGTACTTC
J gene: TRBJ2-7; D gene: .; CDR3 length: 14; clone size: few; V gene: TRBV4-1; CDR3 protein: CASSQGWQGNEQYF; CDR3 DNA: TGCGCCAGCAGCCAAGGATGGCAGGGGAACGAGCAGTACTTC
J gene: TRBJ1-1; D gene: .; CDR3 length: 13; clone size: .; V gene: TRBV6-5; CDR3 protein: CASRNRGFTEAFF; CDR3 DNA: TGTGCCAGCAGGAATCGGGGATTCACTGAAGCTTTCTTT
J gene: TRBJ2-3; D gene: .; CDR3 length: 15; clone size: .; V gene: TRBV7-9; CDR3 protein: CASSPGTLDTDTQYF; CDR3 DNA: TGTGCCAGCAGCCCAGGGACTCTCGACACAGATACGCAGTATTTT
J gene: TRBJ1-3; D gene: .; CDR3 length: 15; clone size: .; V gene: TRBV7-9; CDR3 protein: CASSEGLSSGNTIYF; CDR3 DNA: TGTGCCAGCAGCGAGGGACTTTCCTCTGGAAACACCATATATTTT
J gene: TRBJ2-3; D gene: TRBD2; CDR3 length: 14; clone size: few; V gene: TRBV29-1; CDR3 protein: CSVELARESDTQYF; CDR3 DNA: TGCAGCGTTGAGTTGGCGCGGGAGTCAGATACGCAGTATTTT
J gene: TRBJ2-1; D gene: TRBD2; CDR3 length: 17; clone size: .; V gene: TRBV30; CDR3 protein: CAWRPGLAGGRYNEQFF; CDR3 DNA: TGTGCCTGGAGGCCGGGACTAGCGGGAGGGAGATACAATGAGCAGTTCTTC
J gene: TRBJ1-1; D gene: .; CDR3 length: 14; clone size: .; V gene: TRBV27; CDR3 protein: CASSFRGARTEAFF; CDR3 DNA: TGTGCCAGCAGTTTCCGGGGGGCGCGTACTGAAGCTTTCTTT
J gene: TRBJ2-3; D gene: TRBD2; CDR3 length: 15; clone size: .; V gene: TRBV19; CDR3 protein: CASSVTSAFTDTQYF; CDR3 DNA: TGTGCCAGTAGTGTGACTAGCGCGTTCACAGATACGCAGTATTTT
J gene: TRBJ2-7; D gene: TRBD1; CDR3 length: 15; clone size: .; V gene: TRBV6-5; CDR3 protein: CASSYPGTGGYEQYF; CDR3 DNA: TGTGCCAGCAGTTACCCGGGGACAGGGGGCTACGAGCAGTACTTC
J gene: TRBJ2-2; D gene: TRBD2; CDR3 length: 16; clone size: .; V gene: TRBV28; CDR3 protein: CASKTIRGVVTGELFF; CDR3 DNA: TGTGCCAGCAAAACAATTCGGGGGGTTGTCACCGGGGAGCTGTTTTTT
J gene: TRBJ1-2; D gene: TRBD1; CDR3 length: 16; clone size: .; V gene: TRBV5-6; CDR3 protein: CASRALGQGLEDGYTF; CDR3 DNA: TGTGCCAGCAGAGCATTGGGACAGGGACTTGAGGATGGCTACACCTTC
J gene: TRBJ2-5; D gene: .; CDR3 length: 15; clone size: .; V gene: TRBV19; CDR3 protein: CASSTGAAPQETQYF; CDR3 DNA: TGTGCCAGTAGTACTGGGGCAGCACCCCAAGAGACCCAGTACTTC